This T cell receptor (beta chain) comes out of a study of blood T cell repertoires in COVID-19. Study information: Sample material is recorded as cDNA or gDNA derived from T cells, B-cell-depleted T cells, or PBMCs.

The CDR3 totals 15 residues. V was trimmed by 6 bases and J by 4 bases, leaving 16 bases between them. Germline V gives CDR1 SNHLY, CDR2 FYNNEI. Original handling: Amplification from reference gene primers served as the basis for estimated nucleated cell counts. Here immunoSEQ multiplex PCR was the method, and the copy in TCRdb shows in-frame clones only, minus some. From that table come the V and J calls and clone size; the DNA was used to work out D and trimming. The top ten clones hold approximately 5% of a sample with around 140,000 clones, approximately 80% of them seen once. The V call is TRBV2, the J call TRBJ1-5, with a weak D call TRBD1 (6 bases). Sequenced input: peripheral blood. The sequence derives from a woman aged 80 or older with active or convalescent COVID-19. CDR3 nucleotides: TGTGCCAGCAGCTTTAAACAGGGTACTAATCAGCCCCAGCATTTT. Translation: CASSFKQGTNQPQHF.